This T cell receptor (beta chain) was identified during a study of blood T cell repertoires in COVID-19. About the study: Samples came from the United States, Italy and Spain, spanning acute and convalescent COVID-19.

Per germline, CDR1 ENHRY and CDR2 SYGVKD. The CDR3 extends over 14 amino acids. V was shortened by 8 bases and J by 2 bases, with 15 bases between the two germline ends. As originally analysed: Reference gene primer amplification in the assay estimated nucleated cell counts. Sequenced by immunoSEQ multiplex PCR; TCRdb stores in-frame clones only, minus some. V and J calls plus clone size are reproduced from that table; the DNA served to infer D and trimming. The profile shows about 220,000 clones, roughly 84% of them singletons. This TCR derives from a man between 35 and 55 years old who had recovered from COVID-19. The sample was peripheral blood. The chain joins TRBV10-3 to TRBJ1-1, with D tentatively TRBD1 (5 bases). The CDR3 reads CAIRGGFLNTEAFF. In nucleotides, the CDR3 is TGTGCCATCCGGGGGGGTTTTTTAAACACTGAAGCTTTCTTT.